A selection of T cell receptor beta chains follows, all from one sample in a study of CD8 T cells in Susac syndrome. MiXCR, run by TCRdb on the immunoSEQ multiplex PCR reads, gives a single entry per CDR3 protein. This repertoire shows hundreds of thousands of distinct CDR3 sequences, more than 75% found once; its top ten account for 0.11%. The sequencing input was CD8+ T cells from PBMCs. The receptors were sampled from a human donor with multiple sclerosis. Both conserved end residues are part of each CDR3. D genes are given only for firm matches. Only part of the rows carry a size: once, few, many, or a class if the clone is expanded.

J gene,V gene,D gene,clone size,CDR3 DNA,CDR3 protein
TRBJ1-2,TRBV12-3/TRBV12-4,-,-,TGTGCCAGCAGTTTAGCGGTCGCGGGCTACACCTTC,CASSLAVAGYTF
TRBJ1-2,TRBV25-1,-,-,TGTGCCAGCAGTGAAGCGGGGGTAGGCTACACCTTC,CASSEAGVGYTF
TRBJ1-2,TRBV27,-,-,TGTGCCAGCAGTGAGGGAGCGACCTATGGCTACACCTTC,CASSEGATYGYTF
TRBJ2-1,TRBV9,-,-,TGTGCCAGCAGCGTAGCTACAAGCGGGACAGTCGATGAGCAGTTCTTC,CASSVATSGTVDEQFF
TRBJ2-7,TRBV15,-,-,TGTGCCACGGGGGACGGCCTCCTCTACGAGCAGTACTTC,CATGDGLLYEQYF
TRBJ2-1,TRBV29-1,-,-,TGCAGCGTTGACGGGGGCGGAAACAATGAGCAGTTCTTC,CSVDGGGNNEQFF
TRBJ1-5,TRBV5-1,-,-,TGCGCCAGCAGCCCGGGGCGAGGGAGCAATCAGCCCCAGCATTTT,CASSPGRGSNQPQHF
TRBJ1-2,TRBV12-5,TRBD1,-,TGTGCTAGTGGCTGGGACAGGGGGCTTGGCTACACCTTC,CASGWDRGLGYTF
TRBJ2-1,TRBV6-1,-,-,TGTGCCAGCACGCGGCCCTACAATGAGCAGTTCTTC,CASTRPYNEQFF
TRBJ1-1,TRBV5-4,-,few,TGTGCCAGCAGCTTGGGGCACCCAAGCACTGAAGCTTTCTTT,CASSLGHPSTEAFF
TRBJ2-1,TRBV28,-,-,TGTGCCAGCAGTTTAGGTTCAGATGGGGAGCAGTTCTTC,CASSLGSDGEQFF
TRBJ2-7,TRBV28,-,-,TGTGCCAGCAGTCTTCTCGGGGTGGGGGTAAGGTCCTACGAGCAGTACTTC,CASSLLGVGVRSYEQYF
TRBJ1-2,TRBV2,-,-,TGTGCCGCTATACATACCGTCGGCTACACCTTC,CAAIHTVGYTF
TRBJ1-2,TRBV7-9,-,-,TGTGCCAGCAGCTCCCGGGACACCCCTAACTATGGCTACACCTTC,CASSSRDTPNYGYTF
TRBJ2-7,TRBV7-3,-,few,TGTGCCAGCAGCCCGGAGGGAAACTCCTACGAGCAGTACTTC,CASSPEGNSYEQYF
TRBJ1-1,TRBV29-1,-,-,TGCAGCGACGGGGGGGATGGAGCTGAAGCTTTCTTT,CSDGGDGAEAFF
TRBJ2-7,TRBV12-5,-,once,TGTGCTAGTGGTTTGCTCCCGGGAGCAGACGAGCAGTACTTC,CASGLLPGADEQYF
TRBJ2-3,TRBV12-3/TRBV12-4,TRBD2,once,TGTGCCAGCTGGGCGGGAGGGTTCCCAGATACGCAGTATTTT,CASWAGGFPDTQYF
TRBJ1-5,TRBV6-4,-,-,TGTGCCAGCAGTGACTTCTCCGGGAATCAGCCCCAGCATTTT,CASSDFSGNQPQHF
TRBJ2-5,TRBV27,-,-,TGTGCCAGCAGTACCACGCTGGAAAAGACCCAGTACTTC,CASSTTLEKTQYF
TRBJ2-1,TRBV4-1,-,-,TGCGCCAGCAGCCACCCCGAGGCCGGCTCGAGCTCCTACAATGAGCAGTTCTTC,CASSHPEAGSSSYNEQFF
TRBJ2-3,TRBV27,-,-,TGTGCCAGCAGTCCGCAGCCTGGGCCTCTAGATACGCAGTATTTT,CASSPQPGPLDTQYF
TRBJ2-3,TRBV3-1,-,-,TGTGCCAGCAGCCAAGATCCCTTTGGGAAATCAGATACGCAGTATTTT,CASSQDPFGKSDTQYF
TRBJ1-2,TRBV29-1,TRBD1,-,TGCAGCGTTCCCAGGGGGGAAAAATCTAACTATGGCTACACCTTC,CSVPRGEKSNYGYTF
TRBJ2-7,TRBV7-9,-,-,TGTGCCAGCAGCGGCGTGAAGTCCTACGAGCAGTACTTC,CASSGVKSYEQYF